This TCR beta chain was identified during a study of siplizumab effects on memory and regulatory T cells. Assaying covered 100,000 or so TCR templates per sample. The repertoire was sequenced with immunoSEQ multiplex PCR; TCRdb's copy has only in-frame clones and lacks some. Of about 50,000 clones listed, approximately 84% are singletons. Study results and caveats: Siplizumab significantly reduced alloreactive sequences traceable to unstimulated CD4+ memory cells.

Trimming cost V 1 base and J 1 base; bases outside gene matches: 3. CDR1 and CDR2 (germline): MGHRA, YSYEKL. The CDR3 length is 15 residues. In a few donor pairs, unstimulated naive, memory, effector memory and TEMRA subsets were sequenced. The table lists this clone with a few counts. Its antigen is unidentified. The genes are TRBV4-1 and TRBJ1-1, with 7 nucleotides matching TRBD1. The receptor was derived from a human donor in good health. Sequencing was done on a sample of naive CD8+ T cells sorted from blood. The DNA of the CDR3 is TGCGCCAGCAGCCAAGGGACAGGCGGGAACACTGAAGCTTTCTTT. It is translated as CASSQGTGGNTEAFF.